The 21 T cell receptor beta chains listed next were all sequenced from one sample in a study of cytomegalovirus exposure and HLA in healthy donors. Primers for the PCR totalled 60 Vbeta and 13 Jbeta. Assay used: immunoSEQ multiplex PCR; TCRdb lists only in-frame clones, some missing. Of around 140,000 clones listed, more than 60% are singletons. Source material: PBMCs. The receptors were gathered from a female donor in good health and CMV-seronegative.

In nucleotides, the CDR3 is TGCAGCGCCTACCGGGACAGGGGATTCTTC. It translates to CSAYRDRGFF. V and J are TRBV29-1 and TRBJ2-1; 10 positions match TRBD1. Germline CDR1 reads SQVTM; CDR2 reads ANQGSEA. The CDR3 sequence is 10 residues long. J was trimmed by 16 bases and V by 7 bases; bases with no gene match: 7.

The CDR3 bases are TGTGCCTGGAGTGAACAGGGGAGCGAGCAGTACTTC. Amino acids: CAWSEQGSEQYF. This chain links TRBV30 with TRBJ2-7; 7 bases agree with TRBD1. Germline-derived CDR1 and CDR2 are GTSNPN and SVGIG (reference sequence). This CDR3 has 12 amino acids. Unmatched junction bases numbered 3, after V lost 1 base and J lost 6 bases.

This clone was detected a few times. The rearrangement links TRBV6-1 to TRBJ2-2; 7 bases are shared with TRBD1. The CDR3 length is 14 residues. Looked up from germline, CDR1 is MNHNS and CDR2 is SASEGT. The J segment lost 4 bases and the V segment lost 7 bases, leaving 6 bases of the junction unmatched. CDR3 sequence reads: CASMRQGSTGELFF. The DNA for the CDR3 is TGTGCCAGCATGAGACAGGGTTCCACCGGGGAGCTGTTTTTT.

This chain links TRBV29-1 with TRBJ2-1; the D gene is possibly TRBD2 (6 bases). This CDR3 is built from 14 residues. The germline CDR1 and CDR2 sequences are SQVTM and ANQGSEA. V was cut by 4 bases and J by 8 bases, with 18 bases left in between. CDR3 loop: CSVVSFKGGDEQFF. The CDR3 DNA follows: TGCAGCGTTGTTTCTTTTAAGGGAGGCGATGAGCAGTTCTTC.

The CDR3 nucleotides read TGTGCCAGCAGCTTGAACGAGGCAGCAGATACGCAGTATTTT. Translation: CASSLNEAADTQYF. This chain connects TRBV5-6 to TRBJ2-3; D gene uncertain. The CDR3 runs 14 residues. Trimming took off 1 base at V and 4 bases at J, with 10 bases between the two ends. Per germline, CDR1 SGHDT and CDR2 YYEEEE.

The chain carries TRBV6-6 and TRBJ2-1; 7 bases agree with TRBD1. After removal of 4 bases from V and 7 bases from J, the junction contained 4 bases not matched to a gene. Looked up from germline, CDR1 is MNHNY and CDR2 is SVGAGI (reference sequence). The CDR3 consists of 13 residues. This CDR3 reads CASSLGQRNEQFF. The CDR3 nucleotides are TGTGCCAGCAGTTTGGGACAGAGAAATGAGCAGTTCTTC.

This clone appeared once. The V and J genes are TRBV27 and TRBJ1-2; weak D call: TRBD1 (5 bases). CDR3 length equals 13 residues. V was pared by 3 bases and J by 7 bases, with 12 bases between. From germline, CDR1 is MNHEY and CDR2 SMNVEV (reference sequence). As DNA, the CDR3 is TGTGCCAGCAGTTTCGGGGGTTGGGGTGGCTACACCTTC. Translation gives CASSFGGWGGYTF.

The chain is built from TRBV15 and TRBJ2-3, with D maybe TRBD2 (6 bases). Trimming took 0 bases from V and 0 from J, leaving 13 bases between them. The germline V gene has CDR1 LNHNV and CDR2 YYDKDF (reference sequence). This CDR3 is 17 amino acids long. The CDR3 DNA is TGTGCCACCAGCAGAGATCGTGGGGGGACTAGCACAGATACGCAGTATTTT. The encoded protein is CATSRDRGGTSTDTQYF.

The J gene is TRBJ1-2, the V gene TRBV6-1; 7 nucleotides line up with TRBD1. CDR1 and CDR2 (germline): MNHNS, SASEGT. This CDR3 has 15 amino acids. The J segment lost 2 bases and the V segment lost 8 bases, leaving 11 bases of the junction unmatched. CDR3 DNA sequence: TGTGCCAGCGGACCCAGACAGGGAATAAACTATGGCTACACCTTC. It translates to CASGPRQGINYGYTF.

The chain recombines TRBV7-8 with TRBJ1-5; 10 bases map to TRBD1. Trimming removed 5 bases from V and 2 bases from J; junction bases left unmatched: 15. The CDR3 length is 19 residues. Germline V gene data show CDR1 as SGHVS and CDR2 as FQNEAQ. The CDR3 bases are TGTGCCAGCAGCGACTATTGGACAGGGGGTGGTGCGGGCAATCAGCCCCAGCATTTT. Encoded protein: CASSDYWTGGGAGNQPQHF.

The CDR3 reads CASSSWTSGINTGELFF. CDR3 DNA sequence: TGTGCCAGCAGCTCGTGGACTAGCGGGATTAACACCGGGGAGCTGTTTTTT. The chain combines TRBV7-9 with TRBJ2-2, with 12 bases lining up with TRBD2. Trimming cost V 4 bases and J 2 bases; bases outside gene matches: 5. This CDR3 has 17 amino acids. Germline loops: CDR1 SEHNR, CDR2 FQNEAQ (reference sequence).

The rearrangement links TRBV6-6 to TRBJ2-7, with 8 bases lining up with TRBD2. From germline, CDR1 is MNHNY and CDR2 SVGAGI (reference sequence). V was pared by 2 bases and J by 6 bases, with 6 bases of the junction left unmatched. CDR3 size: 14 residues. The CDR3 DNA reads as TGTGCCAGCAGTTACGTTGGACTAGCAAGCGAGCAGTACTTC. As protein: CASSYVGLASEQYF.

This chain uses TRBV11-2 with TRBJ2-7; 9 bases are a match to TRBD1. The V gene end was trimmed by 3 bases and the J gene end by 3 bases; junction bases not matched to a gene: 6. CDR1 SGHAT and CDR2 FQNNGV come from the germline V gene. The CDR3 is made up of 15 amino acids. The CDR3, as DNA: TGTGCCAGCAGCTTGGACAGGGGATCCTACTACGAGCAGTACTTC. This gives the protein CASSLDRGSYYEQYF.

The chain employs TRBV5-6 and TRBJ1-3; a possible D gene is TRBD1 (6 bases). V was trimmed by 0 bases and J by 5 bases, leaving 15 bases between them. Germline loops: CDR1 SGHDT, CDR2 YYEEEE. The length of the CDR3 is 16 residues. This chain's CDR3 is CASSLVFGTGRNTIYF. Here the CDR3 DNA reads TGTGCCAGCAGCTTGGTGTTCGGTACAGGGCGAAACACCATATATTTT.

The chain couples TRBV13 to TRBJ1-1, with D possibly being TRBD1 (5 bases). Trimming took off 8 bases at V and 1 base at J, with 20 bases between the two ends. CDR3 length equals 16 residues. Germline V gives CDR1 PRHDT, CDR2 FYEKMQ (reference sequence). This chain's CDR3 is CASRGNSAASNTEAFF. CDR3 DNA sequence: TGTGCCAGCCGGGGGAACAGCGCCGCCTCGAACACTGAAGCTTTCTTT.

The V gene is TRBV10-1, the J gene TRBJ2-3; the D gene is possibly TRBD2 (7 bases). Trimming stripped 5 bases from V and 4 bases from J, with 16 bases between. The CDR3 extends over 15 amino acids. Germline V gene lookup returns CDR1 WNHNN and CDR2 SYGVQD (reference sequence). CDR3 residues: CASSHGGPSPDTQYF. The CDR3 nucleotides are TGCGCCAGCAGTCACGGGGGGCCGTCTCCAGATACGCAGTATTTT.

The chain recombines TRBV11-2 with TRBJ2-2, with D possibly TRBD2 on 6 matching bases. From germline, CDR1 is SGHAT and CDR2 FQNNGV. The length of the CDR3 is 15 residues. The V end lost 7 bases, the J end lost 5 bases, and 17 bases lay between the germline ends. The CDR3 spells CASNPWGDRTGELFF. CDR3 nucleotide sequence: TGTGCCAGCAACCCTTGGGGGGACCGGACCGGGGAGCTGTTTTTT.

The gene calls are TRBV6-1 and TRBJ2-7; 14 bases agree with TRBD2. V lost 0 bases to trimming and J lost 3 bases; unmatched junction nucleotides: 4. The CDR3 is 17 residues long. Germline lookup yields CDR1 MNHNS and CDR2 SASEGT. The DNA for the CDR3 is TGTGCCAGCAGTGAAGCATCAGGACTAGCGGGAGGCTACGAGCAGTACTTC. Its translation is CASSEASGLAGGYEQYF.

On this clone itself: The same CDR3 can be traced to other DNA sequences in this sample. The CDR3 here is CASSRDRGTEAFF. For the CDR3, the DNA is TGTGCCAGTAGTCGGGACAGGGGAACTGAAGCTTTCTTT. The J gene is TRBJ1-1, the V gene TRBV19; 10 bases match TRBD1. The CDR3 consists of 13 residues. V lost 5 bases to trimming and J lost 5 bases; unmatched junction nucleotides: 2. The germline V gene encodes CDR1 LNHDA and CDR2 SQIVND (reference sequence).

The chain links TRBV27 to TRBJ2-7; 7 bases fit TRBD2. Trimming cost V 4 bases and J 7 bases; bases outside gene matches: 13. The CDR3 is 15 amino acids. Germline lookup yields CDR1 MNHEY and CDR2 SMNVEV (reference sequence). This CDR3 is CASSWRRVAGGEQYF. CDR3 DNA sequence: TGTGCCAGCAGTTGGCGGAGGGTGGCCGGGGGGGAGCAGTACTTC.

This CDR3 reads CASSSEGQGRYGYTF. The CDR3 DNA sequence: TGTGCCAGCAGTTCAGAGGGACAGGGTCGCTATGGCTACACCTTC. This chain links TRBV28 with TRBJ1-2, with TRBD1 matching over 9 bases. This CDR3 spans 15 amino acids. After removal of 4 bases from V and 4 bases from J, the junction contained 7 bases not matched to a gene. Germline values: CDR1 MDHEN, CDR2 SYDVKM.